This TCR beta chain was obtained from a study of T-cell reconstitution after alpha-beta-depleted transplantation in children. Unique molecular identifiers tagged the TCRbeta library. TCRdb processed the PCR reads anew with MiXCR; each CDR3 protein has one entry. The table records 280,000 or so distinct CDR3 sequences, 11% of them present only once. This clonotype was seen many times. Its antigen is undetermined. V dropped 4 bases and J dropped 11; count of bases not matched to a gene: 5. The CDR3 sequence is 13 residues long. Germline assignment: CDR1 SGHAT and CDR2 FQDESV (reference sequence). Study-level results: T-cell counts and diversity at one year post-transplant came mainly from newly produced T cells. There were reportedly several hundred expanded graft clones from which alpha-beta T cells came about two months after transplant. Recipient T cells and thymic progenitors that survived were the source of the high TCRbeta diversity seen at day 60 in some patients.

The sample was peripheral blood, taken 180 days after TCRalphabeta/CD19-depleted stem cell transplant. The gene calls are TRBV11-1 and TRBJ2-1; TRBD2 matches at 10 bases. This sequence was found in a male patient aged 2-15 years who had a stem cell transplant for chronic granulomatous disease, so the T cells may come from the graft donor. DNA for the CDR3: TGTGCCAGCAGCTCAAATAGCGGGGGGAAGCAGTTCTTC. Amino acids: CASSSNSGGKQFF.